Detailed here is one TCR beta chain. The CDR3 length is 14 residues. CDR1 is SGDLS and CDR2 is YYNGEE in the germline V gene. V shed 4 bases and J 8 bases; nucleotides not matched to a gene: 5. The data stem from a study of shared T cell receptors in the human thymus. Profiled with immunoSEQ multiplex PCR; TCRdb holds only in-frame clones, not every one. This table has about 710,000 clones, over 75% appearing once. The sample also formed part of further work on human thymus T cells. As that study records: Resections removed during corrective heart surgery provided the thymus tissue used. Both thymic and peripheral blood repertoires showed apparently biased V and J usage. Thymic TCR repertoires of unrelated people reportedly overlapped highly.

The specimen was thymocytes. The TCR sequence derives from a boy in the first two years of life with a congenital heart defect. This chain joins TRBV9 and TRBJ1-4; TRBD1 agrees at 10 bases. The CDR3 spells CASSLEGQGEKLFF. The DNA for the CDR3 is TGTGCCAGCAGCCTAGAGGGACAGGGGGAAAAACTGTTTTTT.